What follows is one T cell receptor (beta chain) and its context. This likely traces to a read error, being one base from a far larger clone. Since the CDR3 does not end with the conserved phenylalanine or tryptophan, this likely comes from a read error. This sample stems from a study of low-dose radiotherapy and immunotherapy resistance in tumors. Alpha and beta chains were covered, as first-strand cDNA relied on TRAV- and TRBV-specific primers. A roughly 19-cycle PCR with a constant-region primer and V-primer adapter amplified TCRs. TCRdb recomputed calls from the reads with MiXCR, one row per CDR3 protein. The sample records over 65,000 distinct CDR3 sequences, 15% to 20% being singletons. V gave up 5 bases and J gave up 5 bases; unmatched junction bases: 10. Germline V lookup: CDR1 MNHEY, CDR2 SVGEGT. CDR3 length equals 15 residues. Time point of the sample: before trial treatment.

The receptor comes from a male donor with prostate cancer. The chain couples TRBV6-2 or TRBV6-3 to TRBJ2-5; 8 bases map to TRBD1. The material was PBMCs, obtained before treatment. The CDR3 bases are TGTGCCAGCAGTCTTCGACAGGGGTATTCTGAGACCCAGTACTGC. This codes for CASSLRQGYSETQYC.